This TCR beta chain was sequenced in a study of control samples from healthy donors and cancer patients. Germline V gene data show CDR1 as MNHEY and CDR2 as SMNVEV (reference sequence). The CDR3 length is 15 residues. Trimming took off 4 bases at V and 4 bases at J, with 16 bases between the two ends. Measured with immunoSEQ multiplex PCR; TCRdb has only the in-frame clones, and not every one. The table has around 130,000 clones, roughly 84% seen once; the top ten hold roughly 3.2%. The sequenced sample was blood. The clonotype comes from a man aged 45-65 years in good health. The chain links TRBV27 to TRBJ1-2; D ambiguous. As DNA, the CDR3 is TGTGCCAGCAGTTCTCCCCAAACGGGGAGCTATGGCTACACCTTC. Translation gives CASSSPQTGSYGYTF.